This T cell receptor (beta chain) appears in the sequencing data of a study of cytomegalovirus exposure and HLA in healthy donors. The wider study: Samples from HLA-typed donors yielded about 86 million unique TCRs in an early data release.

Germline CDR1 and CDR2: LNHDA and SQIVND (reference sequence). The CDR3 covers 14 residues. V lost 4 bases and J lost 4; bases outside the gene matches: 5. The PCR employed 60 Vbeta primers together with 13 Jbeta primers. TCRdb keeps only in-frame clones here, not all; method: immunoSEQ multiplex PCR. In total, the table holds 200,000 to 250,000 clones. The sample was PBMCs. This TCR came from a girl between 2 and 10 years old in good health and CMV-seropositive. The gene calls are TRBV19 and TRBJ2-5; 8 bases line up with TRBD1. The CDR3 DNA reads as TGTGCCAGTAGTACCCAGGGGGCGGGAGAGACCCAGTACTTC. Its protein product is CASSTQGAGETQYF.